In this sample, the clone carrying this TCR beta chain turned up many times. What it recognizes is unknown. TCRdb reprocessed the 5' RACE reads with MiXCR, giving one entry per CDR3 protein. The sample yields some 350,000 distinct CDR3 sequences, roughly 6.2% seen once. V lost 2 bases and J 1 base, leaving 10 bases between the germline ends. Looked up from germline, CDR1 is WNHNN and CDR2 is SYGVQD (reference sequence). The CDR3 covers 15 residues. The sample originates from a study of T cells after yellow fever vaccination. Findings of the study overall: The CD4 and CD8 compartments had a small share of their clonotypes in common. Researchers report a weaker secondary response that nonetheless peaked faster, day 5 versus 15.

Source: PBMCs, taken 5 days after the yellow fever booster vaccination. This TCR came from a man aged 25 to 45 who received the YFV17D yellow fever vaccine. V is TRBV10-1 and J is TRBJ2-3; D ambiguous. The CDR3 DNA reads as TGCGCCAGCAGTGAGAGCAGTGTTGGCACAGATACGCAGTATTTT. This codes for CASSESSVGTDTQYF.